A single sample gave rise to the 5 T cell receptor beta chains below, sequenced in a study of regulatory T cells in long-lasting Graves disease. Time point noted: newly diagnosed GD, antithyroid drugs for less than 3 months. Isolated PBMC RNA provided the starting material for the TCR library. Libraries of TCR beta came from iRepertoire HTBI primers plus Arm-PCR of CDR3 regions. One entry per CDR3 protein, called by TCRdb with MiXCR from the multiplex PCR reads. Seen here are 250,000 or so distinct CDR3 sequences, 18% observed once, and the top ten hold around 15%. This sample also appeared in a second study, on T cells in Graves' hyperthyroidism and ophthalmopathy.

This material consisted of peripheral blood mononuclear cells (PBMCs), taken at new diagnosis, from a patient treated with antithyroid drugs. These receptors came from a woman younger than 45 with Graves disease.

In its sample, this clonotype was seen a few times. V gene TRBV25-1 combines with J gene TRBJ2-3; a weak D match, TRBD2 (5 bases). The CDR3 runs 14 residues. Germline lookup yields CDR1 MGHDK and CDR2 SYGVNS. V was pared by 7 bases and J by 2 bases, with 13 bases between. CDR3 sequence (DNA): TGTGCCAGCACCCTGGGGAGATTCACAGATACGCAGTATTTT. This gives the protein CASTLGRFTDTQYF.

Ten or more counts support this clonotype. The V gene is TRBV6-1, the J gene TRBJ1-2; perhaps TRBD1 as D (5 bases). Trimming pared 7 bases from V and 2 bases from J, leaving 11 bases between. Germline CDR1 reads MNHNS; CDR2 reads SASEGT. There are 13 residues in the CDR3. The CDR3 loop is CASTPQGNYGYTF. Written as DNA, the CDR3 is TGTGCCAGCACGCCTCAGGGCAACTATGGCTACACCTTC.

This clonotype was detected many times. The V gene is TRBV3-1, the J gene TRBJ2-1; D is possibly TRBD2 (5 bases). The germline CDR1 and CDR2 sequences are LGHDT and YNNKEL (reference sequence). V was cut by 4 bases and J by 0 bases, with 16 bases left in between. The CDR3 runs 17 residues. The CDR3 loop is CASSPTLRRSSYNEQFF. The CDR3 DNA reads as TGTGCCAGCAGCCCTACCCTCAGGAGGAGCTCCTACAATGAGCAGTTCTTC.

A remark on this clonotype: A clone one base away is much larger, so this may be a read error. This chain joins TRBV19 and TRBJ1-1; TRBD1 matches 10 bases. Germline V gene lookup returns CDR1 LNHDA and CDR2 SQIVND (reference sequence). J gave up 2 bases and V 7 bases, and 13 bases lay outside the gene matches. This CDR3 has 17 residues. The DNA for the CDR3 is TGTGCCAGTACCAATTGGGACAGGGGATTGAGTAACACTGAAGCTTTCTTT. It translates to CASTNWDRGLSNTEAFF.

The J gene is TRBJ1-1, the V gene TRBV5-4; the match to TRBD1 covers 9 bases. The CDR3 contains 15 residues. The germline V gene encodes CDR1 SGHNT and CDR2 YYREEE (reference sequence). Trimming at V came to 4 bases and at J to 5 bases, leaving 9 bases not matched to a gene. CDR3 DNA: TGTGCCAGCAGCGCCACGGGACAGGGATGGACTGAAGCTTTCTTT. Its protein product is CASSATGQGWTEAFF. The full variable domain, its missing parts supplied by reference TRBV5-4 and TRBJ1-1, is ETGVTQSPTHLIKTRGQQVTLRCSSQSGHNTVSWYQQALGQGPQFIFQYYREEENGRGNFPPRFSGLQFPNYSSELNVNALELDDSALYLCASSATGQGWTEAFFGQGTRLTVV.